The 25 T cell receptor beta chains listed next were all sequenced from one sample in a study of T cell clonality in common variable immunodeficiency. Sequencing used immunoSEQ multiplex PCR; TCRdb keeps in-frame clones, though not all of them. This sample carries 75,000 to 85,000 clones, none of them present only once. The source material was peripheral blood mononuclear cells. These TCRs come from a person aged 18 to 75 in good health.

Ten or more counts support this clone. The CDR3 extends 3 residues past the end of the read, so its final part is completed from the germline J gene. The chain combines TRBV11-2 with TRBJ2-3; D might be TRBD2 (6 bases). Trimming took off 5 bases at V and 2 bases at J, with 11 bases between the two ends. This CDR3 contains 14 residues. Looked up from germline, CDR1 is SGHAT and CDR2 is FQNNGV. The chain's CDR3 is CASSRGTPTDTQYF. The sequenced CDR3 bases are TGTGCCAGCAGCCGAGGGACTCCCACAGATACG.

This clone was observed at least ten times. The read comes to an end 3 residues before the CDR3 does, leaving the germline J gene to fill in the end. V gene TRBV18 combines with J gene TRBJ2-2, with 9 bases that match TRBD1. Germline V lookup: CDR1 KGHSH, CDR2 LQKENI. Trimming took 6 bases from V and 4 from J; bases not matched to a gene: 6. This CDR3 is built from 15 residues. The CDR3: CASSSGQGFTGELFF. CDR3 bases read: TGTGCCAGCTCGTCGGGACAGGGTTTCACCGGGGAG.

The sample holds many counts of this clone. The read stops 3 residues short of the end of the CDR3; the missing end is completed from the germline J gene. The chain employs TRBV7-8 and TRBJ1-4; TRBD1 matches 9 bases. The CDR3 spans 15 residues. The V gene end was trimmed by 1 base and the J gene end by 6 bases; junction bases not matched to a gene: 3. In germline, CDR1 is SGHVS, CDR2 FQNEAQ. The CDR3 loop is CASSLVGQGHEKLFF. CDR3 DNA (partial): TGTGCCAGCAGCTTAGTTGGACAGGGGCATGAAAAA.

This clone was found many times. The missing CDR3 end, 3 residues past where the read stops, is filled in from the germline J gene. The gene calls are TRBV18 and TRBJ1-5, with TRBD1 matching 8 bases. The CDR3 has 16 amino acids. CDR1 is KGHSH and CDR2 is LQKENI in the germline V gene. Germline trimming cut 3 bases from V and 4 bases from J; bases unmatched to any gene: 8. This chain's CDR3 is CASSPTPGQANQPQHF. The CDR3 DNA, read in part, is TGTGCCAGCTCACCCACCCCGGGACAGGCTAATCAGCCC.

This clone was observed many times. Sequencing ends 3 residues short of the CDR3 end; the germline J gene provides the rest. The rearrangement uses TRBV6-2 or TRBV6-3 and TRBJ2-5; 11 bases are shared with TRBD2. Unmatched junction bases numbered 8, after V lost 0 bases and J lost 5 bases. The germline V gene has CDR1 MNHEY and CDR2 SVGEGT. CDR3 length: 17 residues. CDR3 region: CASSYSSSGRIGETQYF. The sequenced CDR3 bases are TGTGCCAGCAGTTACTCGTCTAGCGGGAGGATTGGGGAGACC.

This clone has ten or more counts. The read terminates 3 residues before the CDR3 end, so the remaining end is supplied by the germline J gene. This chain uses TRBV20-1 with TRBJ2-5; D unresolved. The CDR3 is 14 amino acids. Germline V gene sequence: CDR1 DFQATT, CDR2 SNEGSKA (reference sequence). Trimming took 0 bases from V and 0 from J, leaving 8 bases between them. CDR3 sequence reads: CSARDLSDQETQYF. CDR3 DNA, as far as it was read: TGCAGTGCTAGAGATTTAAGCGACCAAGAGACC.

Many counts were recorded for this clone. The read ends 3 residues early relative to the CDR3; the germline J gene fills the gap. This rearrangement joins TRBV19 to TRBJ1-5; 7 positions match TRBD1. The germline gives CDR1 LNHDA, CDR2 SQIVND (reference sequence). The CDR3 length is 17 residues. Germline trimming cut 0 bases from V and 7 bases from J; bases unmatched to any gene: 12. CDR3 protein: CASSIERQGIRTQPQHF. The sequenced CDR3 bases are TGTGCCAGTAGTATAGAACGACAGGGCATCCGCACGCAGCCC.

This clone was seen repeatedly, ten times or more. The read gets to within 3 residues of the CDR3 end, and the germline J gene fills in the rest. The chain joins TRBV7-2 to TRBJ2-5; D is possibly TRBD1 (6 bases). Looked up from germline, CDR1 is SGHTA and CDR2 is FQGNSA. The CDR3 runs to 14 residues. Deletions cut 6 bases from V and 5 bases from J, with 16 bases between. The CDR3 sequence is CASSPYREMETQYF. Incomplete CDR3 DNA: TGTGCCAGCAGTCCCTACAGGGAGATGGAGACC.

This clone was seen repeatedly, ten times or more. Coverage ceases 3 residues before the CDR3 finishes, and the germline J gene fills in the end. This rearrangement joins TRBV6-2 or TRBV6-3 to TRBJ2-7; possible D gene TRBD1, 5 bases. This CDR3 spans 14 amino acids. Germline V gives CDR1 MNHEY, CDR2 SVGEGT. V was cut by 2 bases and J by 5 bases, with 13 bases left in between. The CDR3 sequence is CASSYAAGPNEQYF. The sequenced part of the CDR3 DNA is TGTGCCAGCAGTTACGCCGCAGGGCCTAACGAG.

This clone was counted ten times or more. The missing CDR3 end, 3 residues past where the read stops, is filled in from the germline J gene. The rearrangement links TRBV18 to TRBJ2-1; a weak D match, TRBD2 (6 bases). CDR1 and CDR2 (germline): KGHSH, LQKENI. Trimming pared 6 bases from V and 3 bases from J, leaving 15 bases between. The CDR3 contains 15 residues. The CDR3 DNA, read in part, is TGTGCCAGCTCCCGACCCGCGGGACTCTACAATGAG. Translated: CASSRPAGLYNE. The entire CDR3 protein is CASSRPAGLYNEQFF.

This clone was recorded at least ten times. Read sequence stops 3 residues before the CDR3 end, and the germline J gene provides the missing end. This chain uses TRBV5-4 with TRBJ1-3, with 7 bases identical to TRBD1. V trimming: 2 bases; J trimming: 4 bases; junction bases outside the gene matches: 6. CDR1 SGHNT and CDR2 YYREEE come from the germline V gene (reference sequence). The CDR3 is 15 amino acids. The sequenced part of the CDR3 DNA is TGTGCCAGCAGCTTTGAGGGGGCTCGAGGAAACACC. Amino acids: CASSFEGARGNT. The full CDR3 is CASSFEGARGNTIYF.

This clone was seen at least ten times. From the germline J gene comes the end of the CDR3, since the read stops 3 residues before it. The chain has TRBV7-3 and TRBJ1-3; the D is unclear. The germline gives CDR1 SGHTA, CDR2 FQGTGA. The CDR3 spans 13 residues. The V end lost 6 bases, the J end lost 0 bases, and 6 bases lay between the germline ends. The part of the CDR3 DNA that was read is TGTGCCAGCAGGCCTACCTCTGGAAACACC. Its protein product is CASRPTSGNT. In full, the CDR3 reads CASRPTSGNTIYF.

This clone was seen at least ten times. The read falls 3 residues short of the CDR3 end, and the missing part is taken from the germline J gene. The rearrangement links TRBV7-2 to TRBJ2-7; 7 nucleotides line up with TRBD1. Germline V gives CDR1 SGHTA, CDR2 FQGNSA. Trimming cost V 0 bases and J 0 bases; bases outside gene matches: 2. The CDR3 runs 15 residues. The CDR3 sequence is CASSLAGTDSYEQYF. The DNA read from the CDR3 is TGTGCCAGCAGCTTAGCCGGGACAGACTCCTACGAG.

In this sample, this clone turned up many times. The read terminates 3 residues before the CDR3 end, so the remaining end is supplied by the germline J gene. The V call is TRBV5-1, the J call TRBJ2-5; 14 bases are a match to TRBD2. The CDR3 is made up of 17 amino acids. CDR1 and CDR2 from the germline V gene are SGHRS and YFSETQ. Trimming removed 6 bases from V and 0 bases from J; junction bases left unmatched: 7. CDR3 region: CASTGLAGGGYQETQYF. Partial CDR3 DNA: TGCGCCAGCACCGGACTAGCGGGAGGTGGGTACCAAGAGACC.

This clone was recorded at least ten times. The CDR3 end is not reached by the read, which stops 3 residues before it; the germline J gene fills it in. The genes are TRBV11-3 and TRBJ1-1; the D gene is possibly TRBD1 (6 bases). From germline, CDR1 is SGHNT and CDR2 YENEEA. The CDR3 is 15 amino acids. Trimming left V 3 bases short and J 0 bases short, with 11 bases between. CDR3 bases read: TGTGCCAGCAGCTTGGCCGGGACAATGAACACTGAA. Its protein product is CASSLAGTMNTE. The full CDR3 protein is CASSLAGTMNTEAFF.

Ten or more counts support this clone. The read halts 3 residues ahead of the CDR3 end, with the missing end drawn from the germline J gene. The chain has TRBV7-2 and TRBJ2-5; tentatively, D is TRBD2 (6 bases). V was shortened by 1 base and J by 5 bases, with 14 bases between the two germline ends. Looked up from germline, CDR1 is SGHTA and CDR2 is FQGNSA. This CDR3 comprises 15 residues. CDR3 bases read: TGTGCCAGCAGCTTAGGGGCCGGGGGTCGGGAGACC. This codes for CASSLGAGGRET. The entire CDR3 sequence reads CASSLGAGGRETQYF.

This clone was counted at least ten times. A read error may produce the germline difference seen at one junction end. With the read ending 3 residues before the CDR3 end, the germline J gene is used to fill in that end. The chain has TRBV7-7 and TRBJ2-1; 9 bases are a match to TRBD1. The CDR3 runs 15 residues. The germline CDR1 and CDR2 sequences are SSHAT and FNYEAQ (reference sequence). Incomplete CDR3 DNA: TGTGCTAGCAGCCCCCGGACAGGGGAGTACAATGAG. This sequence encodes CASSPRTGEYNE. The complete CDR3 protein is CASSPRTGEYNEQFF.

This clone was counted at least ten times. The read is 3 residues too short to cover the CDR3 end, so that end is filled in from the germline J gene. V usage is TRBV3-1 (or the pseudogene TRBV3-2) and J usage is TRBJ2-5; D might be TRBD2 (6 bases). Trimming pared 4 bases from V and 4 bases from J, leaving 13 bases between. This CDR3 is built from 14 residues. Germline CDR1 LGHDT, CDR2 YNNKEL (reference sequence). The part of the CDR3 DNA that was read is TGTGCCAGCAGCCCCTGGACTAATCGAGAGACC. Protein sequence: CASSPWTNRET. In full, the CDR3 reads CASSPWTNRETQYF.

This clone was recorded many times. The sequence runs out 3 residues before the end of the CDR3; the remainder is reconstructed from the germline J gene. The rearrangement uses TRBV6-4 and TRBJ2-7; D unresolved. The V and J ends lost 3 bases and 2 bases respectively, with 11 bases between them. CDR3 size: 14 residues. Germline V gene sequence: CDR1 MRHNA, CDR2 SNTAGT. CDR3 amino acids: CASSEYSDTYEQYF. CDR3 bases read: TGTGCCAGCAGTGAATACAGTGATACCTACGAG.

At least ten counts were recorded for this clone. Read sequence stops 3 residues before the CDR3 end, and the germline J gene provides the missing end. This rearrangement joins TRBV20-1 to TRBJ2-7; a weak D match, TRBD2 (6 bases). The CDR3 is made up of 11 amino acids. The germline V and J ends were trimmed by 7 bases and 3 bases, with 10 bases remaining between them. From germline, CDR1 is DFQATT and CDR2 SNEGSKA (reference sequence). The CDR3 DNA, read in part, is TGCAGTGTCGGGGGTAACTACGAG. It specifies CSVGGNYE. In full, the CDR3 reads CSVGGNYEQYF.

This clone was picked up many times. The CDR3 end falls 3 residues outside the read, so it is completed with the germline J gene. The chain couples TRBV20-1 to TRBJ2-5; 11 bases fit TRBD1. The CDR3 spans 16 residues. Trimming at V came to 7 bases and at J to 5 bases, leaving 15 bases not matched to a gene. From germline, CDR1 is DFQATT and CDR2 SNEGSKA (reference sequence). CDR3 DNA, as far as it was read: TGCAGTGTGGGACAGGGGGGACCCGGTTCCCGGGAGACC. As protein: CSVGQGGPGSRET. The entire CDR3 sequence reads CSVGQGGPGSRETQYF.

At least ten counts were recorded for this clone. The observed sequence ends 3 residues before the CDR3 terminus, with the missing tail filled in from the germline J gene. The chain couples TRBV7-6 to TRBJ2-2; no firm D call. Looked up from germline, CDR1 is SGHVS and CDR2 is FNYEAQ. The V end was cut by 8 bases, the J end by 0 bases, with 10 bases between. This CDR3 is built from 14 residues. CDR3 residues: CASSPTPNTGELFF. The CDR3 bases that were read are TGTGCCAGCTCTCCAACACCGAACACCGGGGAG.

This clone was observed at least ten times. The CDR3 end lies 3 residues beyond the end of the read and is filled in from the germline J gene. This chain joins TRBV4-1 and TRBJ2-7; the match to TRBD2 covers 8 bases. V shed 0 bases and J 3 bases; nucleotides not matched to a gene: 10. This CDR3 spans 17 amino acids. The germline V gene encodes CDR1 MGHRA and CDR2 YSYEKL. CDR3 sequence: CASSQDFGLAGGYEQYF. The DNA read from the CDR3 is TGCGCCAGCAGCCAAGATTTCGGGCTAGCGGGCGGCTACGAG.

This clone was observed many times. The read terminates 3 residues before the CDR3 end, so the remaining end is supplied by the germline J gene. The chain is built from TRBV10-1 and TRBJ2-2, with D possibly being TRBD2 (5 bases). The V end was cut by 2 bases, the J end by 7 bases, with 8 bases between. The CDR3 contains 13 residues. Germline-derived CDR1 and CDR2 are WNHNN and SYGVQD (reference sequence). Incomplete CDR3 DNA: TGCGCCAGCAGTGAGAGACTATTCGGGGAG. Its protein product is CASSERLFGE. The complete CDR3 reads CASSERLFGELFF.

The table lists this clone with many counts. The read ends 3 residues before the CDR3 terminus; that terminus is restored from the germline J gene. J is TRBJ1-6 and V is TRBV5-1; TRBD1 matches at 7 bases. The CDR3 covers 14 residues. Germline CDR1 SGHRS, CDR2 YFSETQ. The junction had 9 bases not matched to a gene; V was cut back by 4 bases and J by 11 bases. The CDR3 sequence is CASSREGAEAPLHF. CDR3 DNA (partial): TGCGCCAGCAGCAGAGAGGGGGCGGAGGCACCC.